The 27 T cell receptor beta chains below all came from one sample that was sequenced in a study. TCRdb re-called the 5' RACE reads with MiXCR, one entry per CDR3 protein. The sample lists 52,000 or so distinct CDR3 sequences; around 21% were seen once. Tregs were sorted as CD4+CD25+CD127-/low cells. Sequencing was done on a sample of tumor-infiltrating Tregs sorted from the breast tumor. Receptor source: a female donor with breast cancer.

The CDR3 DNA sequence: TGTGCCAGCAGCCCACCCGGGACTTCCTCCACAGATACGCAGTATTTT. This codes for CASSPPGTSSTDTQYF. This rearrangement joins TRBV11-2 to TRBJ2-3, with D tentatively TRBD2 (6 bases). Trimming cost V 5 bases and J 2 bases, with 17 bases left between them. Germline V CDR1 and CDR2: SGHAT, FQNNGV. CDR3 length equals 16 residues.

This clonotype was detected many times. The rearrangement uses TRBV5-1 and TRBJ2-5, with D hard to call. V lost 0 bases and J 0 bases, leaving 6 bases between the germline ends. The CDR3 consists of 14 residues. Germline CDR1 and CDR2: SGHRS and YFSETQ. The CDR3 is CASSLAAYQETQYF. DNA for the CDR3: TGCGCCAGCAGCTTGGCCGCCTACCAAGAGACCCAGTACTTC.

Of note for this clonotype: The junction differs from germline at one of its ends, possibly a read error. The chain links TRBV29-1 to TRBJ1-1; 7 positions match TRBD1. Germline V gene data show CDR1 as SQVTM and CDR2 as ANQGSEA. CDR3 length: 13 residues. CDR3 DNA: TGCTGCGTTGGGGACAGCATGAACACTGAAGCTTTCTTT. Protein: CCVGDSMNTEAFF.

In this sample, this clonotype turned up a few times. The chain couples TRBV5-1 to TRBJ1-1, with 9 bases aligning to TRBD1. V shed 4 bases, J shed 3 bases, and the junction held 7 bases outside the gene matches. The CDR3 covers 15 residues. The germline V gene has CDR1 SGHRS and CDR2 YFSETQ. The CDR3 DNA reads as TGCGCCAGCAGCGGGGGATGGACAGGGGACACTGAAGCTTTCTTT. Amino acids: CASSGGWTGDTEAFF.

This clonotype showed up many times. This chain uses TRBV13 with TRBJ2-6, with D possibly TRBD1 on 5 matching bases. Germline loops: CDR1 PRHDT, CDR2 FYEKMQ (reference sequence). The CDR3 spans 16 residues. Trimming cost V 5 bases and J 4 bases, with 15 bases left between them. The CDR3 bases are TGTGCCAGCAGCCGCCGCCAGGGCATGGGGGCCAACGTCCTGACTTTC. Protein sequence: CASSRRQGMGANVLTF.

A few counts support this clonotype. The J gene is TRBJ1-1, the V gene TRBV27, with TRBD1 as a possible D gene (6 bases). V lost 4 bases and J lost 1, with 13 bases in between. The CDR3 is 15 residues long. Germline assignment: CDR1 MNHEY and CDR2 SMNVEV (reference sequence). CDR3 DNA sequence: TGTGCCAGCAGTTCTTATTCGGGACAGAACACTGAAGCTTTCTTT. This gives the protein CASSSYSGQNTEAFF.

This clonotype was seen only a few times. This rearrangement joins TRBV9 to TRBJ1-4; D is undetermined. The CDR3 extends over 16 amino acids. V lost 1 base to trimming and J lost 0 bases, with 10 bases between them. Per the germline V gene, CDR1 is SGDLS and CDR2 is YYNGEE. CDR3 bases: TGTGCCAGCAGCGTACGGGCAGTTCCAACTAATGAAAAACTGTTTTTT. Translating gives CASSVRAVPTNEKLFF.

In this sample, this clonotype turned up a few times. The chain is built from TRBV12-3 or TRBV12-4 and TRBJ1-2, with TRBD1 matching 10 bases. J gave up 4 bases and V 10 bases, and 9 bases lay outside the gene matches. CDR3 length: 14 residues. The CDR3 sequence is CATARDRGGYGYTF. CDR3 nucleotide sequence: TGTGCCACCGCTCGGGACAGGGGTGGCTATGGCTACACCTTC.

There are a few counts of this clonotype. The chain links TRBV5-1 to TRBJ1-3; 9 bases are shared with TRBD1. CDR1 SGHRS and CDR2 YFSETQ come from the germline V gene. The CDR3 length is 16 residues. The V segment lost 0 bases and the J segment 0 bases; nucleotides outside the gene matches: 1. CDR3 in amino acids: CASSLGDRASGNTIYF. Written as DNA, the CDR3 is TGCGCCAGCAGCTTGGGGGACAGGGCCTCTGGAAACACCATATATTTT.

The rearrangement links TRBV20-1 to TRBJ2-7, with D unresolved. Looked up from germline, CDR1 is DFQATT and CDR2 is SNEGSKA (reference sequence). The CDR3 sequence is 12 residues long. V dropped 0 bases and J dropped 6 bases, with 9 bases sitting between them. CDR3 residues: CSAREGIGEQYF. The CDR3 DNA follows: TGCAGTGCTAGAGAAGGGATCGGCGAGCAGTACTTC.

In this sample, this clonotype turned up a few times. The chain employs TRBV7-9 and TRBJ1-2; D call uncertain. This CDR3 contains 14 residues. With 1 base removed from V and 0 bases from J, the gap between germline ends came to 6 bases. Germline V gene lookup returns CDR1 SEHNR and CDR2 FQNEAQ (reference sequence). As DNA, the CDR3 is TGTGCCAGCAGCTTAGACGGAGCTAACTATGGCTACACCTTC. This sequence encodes CASSLDGANYGYTF.

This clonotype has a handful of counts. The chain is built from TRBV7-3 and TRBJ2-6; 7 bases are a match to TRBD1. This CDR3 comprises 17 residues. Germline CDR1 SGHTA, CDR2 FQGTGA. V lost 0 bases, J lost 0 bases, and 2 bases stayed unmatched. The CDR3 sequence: CASSLTGQLSGANVLTF. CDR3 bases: TGTGCCAGCAGCTTAACGGGACAGCTCTCTGGGGCCAACGTCCTGACTTTC.

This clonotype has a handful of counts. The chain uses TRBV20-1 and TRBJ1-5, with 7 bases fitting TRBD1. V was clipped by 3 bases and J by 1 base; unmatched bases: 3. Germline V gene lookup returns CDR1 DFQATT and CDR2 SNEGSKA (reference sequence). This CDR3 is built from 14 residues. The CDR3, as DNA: TGCAGTGCTAGGCAGGGGGGGAGCAATCAGCCCCAGCATTTT. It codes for CSARQGGSNQPQHF.

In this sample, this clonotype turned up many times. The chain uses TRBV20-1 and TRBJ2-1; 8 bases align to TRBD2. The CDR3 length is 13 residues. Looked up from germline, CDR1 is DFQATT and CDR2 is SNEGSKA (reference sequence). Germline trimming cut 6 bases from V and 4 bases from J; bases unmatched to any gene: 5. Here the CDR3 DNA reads TGCAGTGCCTCTAGCGGGTGGTACAATGAGCAGTTCTTC. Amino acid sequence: CSASSGWYNEQFF.

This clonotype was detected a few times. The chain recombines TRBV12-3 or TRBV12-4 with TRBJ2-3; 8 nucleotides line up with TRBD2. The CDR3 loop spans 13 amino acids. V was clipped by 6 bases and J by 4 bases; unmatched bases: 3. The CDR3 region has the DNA TGTGCCAGCAGCCGGGGACTAGCAGATACGCAGTATTTT. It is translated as CASSRGLADTQYF.

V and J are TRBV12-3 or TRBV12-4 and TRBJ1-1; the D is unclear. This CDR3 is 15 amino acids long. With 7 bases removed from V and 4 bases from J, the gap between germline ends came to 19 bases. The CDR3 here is CASTPQMRASTEAFF. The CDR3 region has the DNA TGTGCCAGCACCCCACAAATGCGGGCTTCCACTGAAGCTTTCTTT.

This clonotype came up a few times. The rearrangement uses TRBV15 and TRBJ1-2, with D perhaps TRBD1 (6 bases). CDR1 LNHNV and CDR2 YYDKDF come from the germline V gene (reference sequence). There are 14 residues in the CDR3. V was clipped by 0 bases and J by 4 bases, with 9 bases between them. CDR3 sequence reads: CATSRDKGGYGYTF. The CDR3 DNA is TGTGCCACCAGCAGAGATAAGGGGGGCTATGGCTACACCTTC.

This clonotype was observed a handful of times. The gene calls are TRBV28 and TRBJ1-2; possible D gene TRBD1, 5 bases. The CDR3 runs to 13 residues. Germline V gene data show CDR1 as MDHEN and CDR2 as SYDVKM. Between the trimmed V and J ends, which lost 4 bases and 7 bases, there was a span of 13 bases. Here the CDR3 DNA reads TGTGCCAGCAGTTCCGGGCAGGGCATTGGCTACACCTTC. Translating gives CASSSGQGIGYTF.

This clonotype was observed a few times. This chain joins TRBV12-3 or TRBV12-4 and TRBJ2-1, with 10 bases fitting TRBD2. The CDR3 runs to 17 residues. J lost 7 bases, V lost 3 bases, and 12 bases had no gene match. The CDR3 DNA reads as TGTGCCAGCAGTTTTTATAGAAGCGGGAGGGAAGGGAATGAGCAGTTCTTC. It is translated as CASSFYRSGREGNEQFF.

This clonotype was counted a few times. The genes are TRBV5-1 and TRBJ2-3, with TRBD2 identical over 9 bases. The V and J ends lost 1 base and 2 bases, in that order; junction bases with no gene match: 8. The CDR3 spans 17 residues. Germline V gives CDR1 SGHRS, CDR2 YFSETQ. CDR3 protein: CASSLYGGRESTDTQYF. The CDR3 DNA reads TGCGCCAGCAGCTTGTATGGCGGGAGGGAATCCACAGATACGCAGTATTTT.

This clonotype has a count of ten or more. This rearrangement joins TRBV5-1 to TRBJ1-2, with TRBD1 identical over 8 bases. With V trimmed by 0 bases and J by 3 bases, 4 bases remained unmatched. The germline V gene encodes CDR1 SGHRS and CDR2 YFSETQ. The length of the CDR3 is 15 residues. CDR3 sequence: CASSLGQGQDYGYTF. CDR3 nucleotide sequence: TGCGCCAGCAGCTTGGGACAGGGGCAAGACTATGGCTACACCTTC.

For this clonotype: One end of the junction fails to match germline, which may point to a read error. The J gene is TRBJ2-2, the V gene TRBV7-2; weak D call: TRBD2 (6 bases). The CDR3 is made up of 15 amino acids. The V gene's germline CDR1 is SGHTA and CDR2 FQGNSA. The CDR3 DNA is TGTGCCAGCAGCTTAGTTGGGGGGAACACCAGGGAGCTGTTTTTT. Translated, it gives CASSLVGGNTRELFF.

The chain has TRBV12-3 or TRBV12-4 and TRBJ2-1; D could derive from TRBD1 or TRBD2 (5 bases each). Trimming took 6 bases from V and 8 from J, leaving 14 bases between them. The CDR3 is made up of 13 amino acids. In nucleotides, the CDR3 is TGTGCCAGCAGGAGGGATGGGACCTATGAGCAGTTCTTC. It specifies CASRRDGTYEQFF.

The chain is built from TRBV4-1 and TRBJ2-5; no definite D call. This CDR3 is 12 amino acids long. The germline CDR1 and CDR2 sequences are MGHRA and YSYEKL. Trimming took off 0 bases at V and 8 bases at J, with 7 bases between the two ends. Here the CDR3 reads CASSQDGRTQYF. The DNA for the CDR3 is TGCGCCAGCAGCCAAGATGGCCGAACCCAGTACTTC.

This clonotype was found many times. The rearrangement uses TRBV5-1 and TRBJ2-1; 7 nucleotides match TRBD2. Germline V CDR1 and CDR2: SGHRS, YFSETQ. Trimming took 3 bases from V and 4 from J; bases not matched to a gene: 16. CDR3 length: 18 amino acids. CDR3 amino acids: CASSYRIGGGRGYNEQFF. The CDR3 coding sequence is TGCGCCAGCAGCTACCGAATAGGAGGAGGGAGGGGATACAATGAGCAGTTCTTC.

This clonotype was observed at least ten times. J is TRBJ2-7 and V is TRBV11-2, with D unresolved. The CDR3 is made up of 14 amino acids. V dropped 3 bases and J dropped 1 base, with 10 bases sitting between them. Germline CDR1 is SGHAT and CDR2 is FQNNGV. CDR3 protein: CASSFALGSYEQYF. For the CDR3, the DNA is TGTGCCAGCAGCTTCGCCTTGGGATCCTACGAGCAGTACTTC.

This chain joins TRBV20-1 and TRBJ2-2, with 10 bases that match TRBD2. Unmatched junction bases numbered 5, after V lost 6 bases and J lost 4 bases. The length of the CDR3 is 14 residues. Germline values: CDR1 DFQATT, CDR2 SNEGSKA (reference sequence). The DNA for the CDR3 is TGCAGTGCCCCGCTAGCGGGAGTCACCGGGGAGCTGTTTTTT. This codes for CSAPLAGVTGELFF.